The T cell receptor (beta chain) described here comes from a study of Ad26.COV2.S vaccination and SARS-CoV-2 variants. As for the study in general: In the study, Ad26.COV2.S was injected intramuscularly once, or twice 56 days apart. Study observations and caveats: Reports say spike-specific CD8+ and CD4+ T cell responses covered substantial breadth after vaccination. Analytic work on TCR breadth and depth might have understated the full extent of total T cell responses. Spike-specific TCR breadth in vaccine recipients exceeded that seen in placebo recipients.

Germline V gene sequence: CDR1 SGHAT, CDR2 FQNNGV. The CDR3 is 15 residues long. Trimming cost V 2 bases and J 4 bases, with 14 bases left between them. Concerning this clone: Its specificity is not known.

The data were produced by immunoSEQ multiplex PCR, yet TCRdb's version contains in-frame clones alone and is incomplete. The repertoire holds around 370,000 clones, with 70% to 90% as singletons. Noted treatment: about 20 received Ad26.COV2.S at low or high dose, single or two shots; 5 received placebo; per-sample allocation not given. Sampling occurred on day 63 after the first vaccine or placebo injection. This clonotype originated in a person aged 18-65 years who received the Ad26.COV2.S COVID-19 vaccine or a placebo. The genes are TRBV11-2 and TRBJ1-2, with D possibly TRBD1 on 5 matching bases. Material: peripheral blood, obtained in a trial of Ad26.COV2.S vaccine versus placebo. CDR3 amino acids: CASSLRGQVGYGYTF. CDR3 nucleotides: TGTGCCAGCAGCTTAAGGGGTCAGGTGGGCTATGGCTACACCTTC.